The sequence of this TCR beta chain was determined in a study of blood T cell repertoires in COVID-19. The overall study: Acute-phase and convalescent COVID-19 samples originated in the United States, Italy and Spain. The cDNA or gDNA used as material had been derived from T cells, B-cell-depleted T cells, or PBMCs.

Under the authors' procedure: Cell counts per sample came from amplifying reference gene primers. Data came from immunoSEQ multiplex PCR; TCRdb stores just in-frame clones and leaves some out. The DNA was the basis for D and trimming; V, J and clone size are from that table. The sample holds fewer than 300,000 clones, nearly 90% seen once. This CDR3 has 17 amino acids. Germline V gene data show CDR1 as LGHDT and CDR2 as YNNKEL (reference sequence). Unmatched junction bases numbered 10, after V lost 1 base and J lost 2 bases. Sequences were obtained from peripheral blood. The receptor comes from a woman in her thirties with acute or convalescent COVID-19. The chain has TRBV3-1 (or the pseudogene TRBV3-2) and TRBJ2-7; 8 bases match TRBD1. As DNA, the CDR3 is TGTGCCAGCAGCCAAGGGACAGGGCCCACGAACGCCTACGAGCAGTACTTC. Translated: CASSQGTGPTNAYEQYF.